These 19 T cell receptor beta chains were sequenced from one sample in a study of metastatic and nonmetastatic thyroid tumors. TCRdb re-called the PCR reads with MiXCR. The data show over 30,000 clones, 18% seen once. The entire patient cohort was treatment-naive prior to thyroid surgery. Source material: tumor tissue. Source of these receptors: a female donor with papillary thyroid cancer or a benign thyroid nodule (not recorded which). Some clones in this sample may be carry-over from other donors' samples.

This clone was observed a few times. A read error is possible here, since a much larger clone lies one base away. The J gene is TRBJ1-3, the V gene TRBV2; D not certain. This CDR3 is built from 15 residues. CDR1 is SNHLY and CDR2 is FYNNEI in the germline V gene. Trimming removed 4 bases at V and 0 bases at J, with 10 bases between. The CDR3 loop is CASSGDLSSGNTIYF. CDR3 nucleotide sequence: TGTGCCAGCAGTGGAGACCTCTCCTCTGGAAACACCATATATTTT.

This clone was observed at least ten times. V is TRBV4-1 and J is TRBJ1-6; TRBD1 is a possible D gene (5 bases). V lost 0 bases and J 6 bases, leaving 15 bases between the germline ends. The CDR3 loop spans 17 amino acids. Germline lookup yields CDR1 MGHRA and CDR2 YSYEKL. The CDR3 here is CASSQDGWGRGNSPLHF. The DNA of the CDR3 is TGCGCCAGCAGCCAAGATGGGTGGGGCCGAGGTAATTCACCCCTCCACTTT.

Points on this clone: It may be a read error: a sequence one base away is much more abundant. The chain carries TRBV25-1 and TRBJ2-3; tentative D call: TRBD2 (6 bases). Per germline, CDR1 MGHDK and CDR2 SYGVNS. Trimming took off 8 bases at V and 8 bases at J, with 20 bases between the two ends. This CDR3 has 14 amino acids. The DNA of the CDR3 is TGTGCCAGCGGGTATCGGGACTCCTCCTTTACGCAGTATTTT. The encoded protein is CASGYRDSSFTQYF.

The V call is TRBV11-1, the J call TRBJ1-2, with D perhaps matching TRBD1 (5 bases). With 5 bases removed from V and 4 bases from J, the gap between germline ends came to 20 bases. Looked up from germline, CDR1 is SGHAT and CDR2 is FQDESV (reference sequence). This CDR3 comprises 16 residues. The CDR3 coding sequence is TGTGCCAGCAGCCCCCACGGGGGAAAGGGTCTCTATGGCTACACCTTC. It translates to CASSPHGGKGLYGYTF.

At least ten counts were recorded for this clone. This same CDR3 is encoded by further DNA sequences in the sample. This sequence joins TRBV7-2 and TRBJ2-3; D uncertain. CDR1 is SGHTA and CDR2 is FQGNSA in the germline V gene. With 0 bases removed from V and 7 bases from J, the gap between germline ends came to 14 bases. The CDR3 has 15 amino acids. The CDR3 sequence is CASSLAGGLGNTQYF. The CDR3, as DNA: TGTGCCAGCAGCTTAGCAGGCGGCCTAGGGAATACGCAGTATTTT.

This clone was seen repeatedly, ten times or more. This chain links TRBV19 with TRBJ2-3; D remains unclear. Germline V CDR1 and CDR2: LNHDA, SQIVND (reference sequence). This CDR3 has 13 amino acids. V dropped 5 bases and J dropped 4 bases, with 10 bases sitting between them. The CDR3 nucleotides read TGTGCCAGTAGTCAACGGACCGCAGATACGCAGTATTTT. It translates to CASSQRTADTQYF. The full variable domain, rest sourced from reference TRBV19 and TRBJ2-3, is DGGITQSPKYLFRKEGQNVTLSCEQNLNHDAMYWYRQDPGQGLRLIYYSQIVNDFQKGDIAEGYSVSREKKESFPLTVTSAQKNPTAFYLCASSQRTADTQYFGPGTRLTVL.

This clone was recorded a few times. A read error is possible here, since a much larger clone lies one base away. V is TRBV20-1 and J is TRBJ1-4; D unclear. The V end lost 7 bases, the J end lost 8 bases, and 8 bases lay between the germline ends. CDR1 and CDR2 (germline): DFQATT, SNEGSKA (reference sequence). The CDR3 consists of 10 residues. CDR3 protein: CSDKFEKLFF. The CDR3 nucleotides are TGCAGTGATAAGTTCGAAAAACTGTTTTTT.

This clone occurred many times. The V and J genes are TRBV28 and TRBJ1-5; D ambiguous. Germline CDR1 and CDR2: MDHEN and SYDVKM. The CDR3 covers 15 residues. With 4 bases removed from V and 0 bases from J, the gap between germline ends came to 10 bases. The CDR3 here is CASSSPGYSNQPQHF. As DNA, the CDR3 is TGTGCCAGCAGTTCACCAGGATATAGCAATCAGCCCCAGCATTTT.

This clone was seen only a few times. The chain links TRBV14 to TRBJ2-7, with D tentatively TRBD2 (5 bases). The CDR3 is 11 residues long. V shed 3 bases and J shed 13 bases, with 13 bases lying between them. In germline, CDR1 is SGHDN, CDR2 FVKESK. For the CDR3, the DNA is TGTGCCAGCAGCCAGGGGAGCGAGTATTACTTC. It encodes CASSQGSEYYF.

This clone came up a few times. This chain connects TRBV4-1 to TRBJ2-3, with D perhaps matching TRBD1 (6 bases). The CDR3 is 15 amino acids. The germline V gene has CDR1 MGHRA and CDR2 YSYEKL. V shed 7 bases and J shed 4 bases, with 18 bases lying between them. Here the CDR3 DNA reads TGCGCCAGCATCCACTACAGGGTGGGGCCAGATACGCAGTATTTT. Protein product: CASIHYRVGPDTQYF.

This clone was observed many times. The chain joins TRBV20-1 to TRBJ2-7; D gene unclear. The V end was cut by 7 bases, the J end by 4 bases, with 11 bases between. The CDR3 spans 11 residues. Germline V gene data show CDR1 as DFQATT and CDR2 as SNEGSKA (reference sequence). CDR3 coding DNA: TGCAGTGTTCCTCGGGCTTACGAGCAGTACTTC. This gives the protein CSVPRAYEQYF.

This clone came up many times. The chain has TRBV20-1 and TRBJ1-1, with a tentative D call TRBD1 (6 bases). CDR1 and CDR2 (germline): DFQATT, SNEGSKA (reference sequence). CDR3 length: 12 amino acids. V lost 0 bases, J lost 11 bases, and 13 bases lay in between. CDR3 coding DNA: TGCAGTGCTAGAGACCGACAGGTTGAGGCTTTCTTT. This translates into CSARDRQVEAFF.

This clone came up many times. The chain is built from TRBV28 and TRBJ2-5, with TRBD2 matching 8 bases. Germline V gene data show CDR1 as MDHEN and CDR2 as SYDVKM. The CDR3 has 16 residues. V shed 2 bases and J 3 bases; nucleotides not matched to a gene: 8. As DNA, the CDR3 is TGTGCCAGCAGTTTACCCGGGAGGGCGGGGAAAGAGACCCAGTACTTC. As protein: CASSLPGRAGKETQYF.

A word on this clone: An end of the junction does not agree with germline; a read error may underlie this. The chain joins TRBV5-1 to TRBJ2-3; D tentatively reads TRBD1 or TRBD2 (5 bases each). Germline loops: CDR1 SGHRS, CDR2 YFSETQ. The CDR3 has 14 amino acids. CDR3 DNA: TGCTCCAGCAGCCCGACCGGGGCCGCATATACGCAGTATTTT. This codes for CSSSPTGAAYTQYF.

This clone was seen repeatedly, ten times or more. The chain couples TRBV3-1 to TRBJ1-2; D may be TRBD1 (6 bases). Trimming stripped 4 bases from V and 4 bases from J, with 10 bases between. The germline CDR1 and CDR2 sequences are LGHDT and YNNKEL (reference sequence). The CDR3 length is 13 residues. CDR3 coding DNA: TGTGCCAGCAGCCGGGGACACCTCTATGGCTACACCTTC. This codes for CASSRGHLYGYTF.

At least ten counts were recorded for this clone. V usage is TRBV5-6 and J usage is TRBJ2-7; D is undetermined. CDR1 SGHDT and CDR2 YYEEEE come from the germline V gene. CDR3 size: 12 residues. V lost 4 bases and J 3 bases, leaving 8 bases between the germline ends. This CDR3 reads CASSRRHYEQYF. The CDR3 nucleotides read TGTGCCAGCAGCCGAAGACACTACGAGCAGTACTTC.

The chain employs TRBV28 and TRBJ2-7; 7 bases are shared with TRBD1. V was pared by 6 bases and J by 1 base, with 3 bases of the junction left unmatched. This CDR3 is 13 amino acids long. Germline CDR1 and CDR2: MDHEN and SYDVKM. The chain's CDR3 is CASRGTASYEQYF. The CDR3 DNA sequence: TGTGCCAGCAGGGGGACAGCTTCCTACGAGCAGTACTTC.

This clone showed up many times. The rearrangement links TRBV28 to TRBJ1-4; perhaps TRBD1 as D (5 bases). Trimming took 3 bases from V and 6 from J, leaving 11 bases between them. The CDR3 length is 14 residues. CDR1 is MDHEN and CDR2 is SYDVKM in the germline V gene. DNA of the CDR3: TGTGCCAGCAGTTTTACAGACAGAGATGAAAAACTGTTTTTT. Residues: CASSFTDRDEKLFF.

In this sample, this clone turned up many times. The chain has TRBV5-6 and TRBJ2-1; 10 bases map to TRBD2. The V and J ends lost 3 bases and 0 bases, in that order; junction bases with no gene match: 9. The length of the CDR3 is 18 residues. The germline gives CDR1 SGHDT, CDR2 YYEEEE. The CDR3 DNA follows: TGTGCCAGCAGCTACTGGACTAGCGGCTTAAGCTCCTACAATGAGCAGTTCTTC. It is translated as CASSYWTSGLSSYNEQFF.